A selection of T cell receptor beta chains follows, all from one sample in a study of blood T cell repertoires in COVID-19. Assay used: immunoSEQ multiplex PCR; TCRdb lists only in-frame clones, some missing. Among over 300,000 clones listed, 89% were seen once. The source material was peripheral blood. The origin of the receptors is a middle-aged man with acute or convalescent COVID-19. Each CDR3 is given with its conserved first and last residue. Each record gives: J gene, V gene, clone size, D gene, CDR3 DNA, CDR3 protein. The D gene is left open where the match is weak. The size of a clone is reported for some rows only, either as once, few or many, or as a class for expanded clones.

J: TRBJ2-7; V: TRBV28; size: .; D: TRBD1; DNA: TGTGCCAGCAGTTCACCCGCCAGGACAGGGGATAGGGAGCAGTACTTC; CDR3: CASSSPARTGDREQYF
J: TRBJ2-1; V: TRBV9; size: .; D: TRBD2; DNA: TGTGCCAGCAGCGTAGGCCTGGGACTAGGCGATGAGCAGTTCTTC; CDR3: CASSVGLGLGDEQFF
J: TRBJ1-3; V: TRBV7-2; size: .; D: .; DNA: TGTGCCAGCAGCCCACTTATAGCTAACACCATATATTTT; CDR3: CASSPLIANTIYF
J: TRBJ1-2; V: TRBV6-5; size: .; D: .; DNA: TGTGCCAGCATATCCCCGGGAGGGGATCGCGGCTACACCTTC; CDR3: CASISPGGDRGYTF
J: TRBJ1-5; V: TRBV4-1; size: .; D: .; DNA: TGCGCCAGCAGCCAAGTGGTCCCCAGGGCTGGGGGCAATCAGCCCCAGCATTTT; CDR3: CASSQVVPRAGGNQPQHF
J: TRBJ1-1; V: TRBV5-1; size: .; D: TRBD1; DNA: TGCGCCAGCAGCTTGGAGGACAGGGAAACAGACCAAGCTTTCTTT; CDR3: CASSLEDRETDQAFF
J: TRBJ1-2; V: TRBV24-1; size: .; D: .; DNA: TGTGCCACCAAAAAACGGACAGCTAACTATGGCTACACCTTC; CDR3: CATKKRTANYGYTF
J: TRBJ2-5; V: TRBV2; size: .; D: .; DNA: TGTGCCAGCACAAGGGGAGGAGACTTAGCATCGGAGACCCAGTACTTC; CDR3: CASTRGGDLASETQYF
J: TRBJ1-4; V: TRBV10-3; size: .; D: .; DNA: TGTGCCATCAGGGGGGCCCCGGATGAAAAACTGTTTTTT; CDR3: CAIRGAPDEKLFF
J: TRBJ1-2; V: TRBV5-8; size: .; D: .; DNA: TGTGCCAGCAGCTCCCCCAGGGGTCACTATGGCTACACCTTC; CDR3: CASSSPRGHYGYTF
J: TRBJ1-6; V: TRBV2; size: once; D: .; DNA: TGTGCCAGCAGTGGGGGGGAGAGTTCACCCCTCCACTTT; CDR3: CASSGGESSPLHF
J: TRBJ2-3; V: TRBV28; size: .; D: TRBD2; DNA: TGTGCCAGCAGACCTTGGCCGGGGGGACCAGATACGCAGTATTTT; CDR3: CASRPWPGGPDTQYF
J: TRBJ1-6; V: TRBV2; size: .; D: TRBD1; DNA: TGTGCCAGCCTCAGGGACAGCTCCTATAATTCACCCCTCCACTTT; CDR3: CASLRDSSYNSPLHF
J: TRBJ2-5; V: TRBV5-1; size: once; D: TRBD2; DNA: TGCGCCAGCAGCGCGGGAGGGATAACCACACAAAAAGAGACCCAGTACTTC; CDR3: CASSAGGITTQKETQYF
J: TRBJ1-2; V: TRBV12-3/TRBV12-4; size: .; D: .; DNA: TGTGCCAGCACCACCCGGGGGGCCTATGGCTACACCTTC; CDR3: CASTTRGAYGYTF
J: TRBJ1-3; V: TRBV7-3; size: .; D: .; DNA: TGTGCCAGCAGCTTATATGGGGGCGGTGGAAACACCATATATTTT; CDR3: CASSLYGGGGNTIYF
J: TRBJ2-7; V: TRBV5-4; size: .; D: .; DNA: TGTGCCAGCAGCTTGGGAGCCTATCAGTACTTC; CDR3: CASSLGAYQYF
J: TRBJ1-1; V: TRBV18; size: .; D: .; DNA: TGTGCCAGCTCACCGCTTGCGGGGGGCACTGAAGCTTTCTTT; CDR3: CASSPLAGGTEAFF
J: TRBJ1-4; V: TRBV10-3; size: .; D: .; DNA: TGTGCCACCGCAGTCGGACAGCCCAGGGAAAAACTGTTTTTT; CDR3: CATAVGQPREKLFF
J: TRBJ2-6; V: TRBV19; size: many; D: .; DNA: TGTGCCAGTATCGGATGGCAGGGAGGTATTAACTCTGGGGCCAACGTCCTGACTTTC; CDR3: CASIGWQGGINSGANVLTF
J: TRBJ1-2; V: TRBV6-5; size: .; D: .; DNA: TGTGCCAGCGGATCCCAGGGAACTAACCTATATGGCTACACCTTC; CDR3: CASGSQGTNLYGYTF
J: TRBJ2-7; V: TRBV7-2; size: .; D: .; DNA: TGTGCCAGCAGCTTAACGGTCAGGTCCTACGAGCAGTACTTC; CDR3: CASSLTVRSYEQYF
J: TRBJ2-1; V: TRBV27; size: .; D: .; DNA: TGTGCCAGCAGTTTAAGTCGGGGGGCCGTGTATGAGCAGTTCTTC; CDR3: CASSLSRGAVYEQFF
J: TRBJ1-2; V: TRBV6-5; size: .; D: .; DNA: TGTGCCAGCAGGACATTCCTTAACTATGGCTACACCTTC; CDR3: CASRTFLNYGYTF
J: TRBJ1-1; V: TRBV2; size: .; D: TRBD1; DNA: TGTGCCAGCAGAGTAGACAGGGTCACTGAAGCTTTCTTT; CDR3: CASRVDRVTEAFF
J: TRBJ2-2; V: TRBV19; size: .; D: TRBD1; DNA: TGTGCCAGTAGTAAGGGGCAGGGGGCGGGCACCGGGGAGCTGTTTTTT; CDR3: CASSKGQGAGTGELFF
J: TRBJ2-3; V: TRBV24-1; size: .; D: TRBD2; DNA: TGTGCCACCAGTGATCGCCGGACTAGCAGGGCGCAGTATTTT; CDR3: CATSDRRTSRAQYF
J: TRBJ2-1; V: TRBV7-3; size: .; D: TRBD2; DNA: TGTGCCAGCAGCCCACGACTACCGGGAGGTCCTGATGAGCAGTTCTTC; CDR3: CASSPRLPGGPDEQFF
J: TRBJ2-7; V: TRBV25-1; size: .; D: .; DNA: TGTGCCAGCAGCGAAGGCGGGGGCGTTATGTACGAGCAGTACTTC; CDR3: CASSEGGGVMYEQYF
J: TRBJ1-2; V: TRBV6-1; size: .; D: .; DNA: TGTGCCAGCAGTGAATCGGGGTCCATAGGCTACACCTTC; CDR3: CASSESGSIGYTF
J: TRBJ2-2; V: TRBV7-8; size: .; D: .; DNA: TGTGCCAGCACATGGGAGTACGGGGAGCTGTTTTTT; CDR3: CASTWEYGELFF
J: TRBJ1-2; V: TRBV7-2; size: .; D: TRBD1; DNA: TGTGCCAGCAGCGAACAGGGGGCGCGTGGCTACACCTTC; CDR3: CASSEQGARGYTF
J: TRBJ1-1; V: TRBV29-1; size: once; D: TRBD1; DNA: TGCAGCGTTCCGGGACAGGGTATCGAAGCTTTCTTT; CDR3: CSVPGQGIEAFF
J: TRBJ1-4; V: TRBV30; size: .; D: .; DNA: TGTGCCTGGAGTGGGGGGACTTATGAAAAACTGTTTTTT; CDR3: CAWSGGTYEKLFF
J: TRBJ2-1; V: TRBV6-2/TRBV6-3; size: once; D: TRBD1; DNA: TGTGCCAGCAGTCTAAGGGGACAGGGCGGCAATGAGCAGTTCTTC; CDR3: CASSLRGQGGNEQFF
J: TRBJ1-6; V: TRBV3-1/TRBV3-2; size: .; D: .; DNA: TGTGCCAGCAGCCAAGGAGGGTTATATAATTCACCCCTCCACTTT; CDR3: CASSQGGLYNSPLHF
J: TRBJ1-2; V: TRBV10-2; size: .; D: TRBD1; DNA: TGCGCCAGCTCTACGGACAGGAGAGTAGGCTACACCTTC; CDR3: CASSTDRRVGYTF
J: TRBJ1-6; V: TRBV6-5; size: .; D: TRBD1; DNA: TGTGCCAGCAGTCGGGACAGGGGTCGTTCACCCCTCCACTTT; CDR3: CASSRDRGRSPLHF
J: TRBJ2-2; V: TRBV9; size: .; D: .; DNA: TGTGCCAGCAGCGTAAACAGGGACCACGCGAACACCGGGGAGCTGTTTTTT; CDR3: CASSVNRDHANTGELFF
J: TRBJ1-1; V: TRBV5-4; size: .; D: TRBD1; DNA: TGTGCCAGCAGCCGTGGACAGGGGAGGGGCACTGAAGCTTTCTTT; CDR3: CASSRGQGRGTEAFF
J: TRBJ1-2; V: TRBV5-5; size: .; D: .; DNA: TGTGCCAGCAGCCCGGTAGCCGGACACAGAAACTATGGCTACACCTTC; CDR3: CASSPVAGHRNYGYTF
J: TRBJ1-3; V: TRBV28; size: .; D: .; DNA: TGTGCCAGCAGTCGGAGGTCTGGATCTGGAAACACCATATATTTT; CDR3: CASSRRSGSGNTIYF
J: TRBJ1-3; V: TRBV7-9; size: .; D: .; DNA: TGTGCCAGCAACGGAAGAAACAGCTCTGGAAACACCATATATTTT; CDR3: CASNGRNSSGNTIYF
J: TRBJ1-2; V: TRBV6-2/TRBV6-3; size: few; D: TRBD1; DNA: TGTGCCAGCAGTTACCAGACAGGGTGGAACTATGGCTACACCTTC; CDR3: CASSYQTGWNYGYTF
J: TRBJ2-2; V: TRBV28; size: .; D: .; DNA: TGTGCCAGCAACCTGAACAGGCTAACGAACACCGGGGAGCTGTTTTTT; CDR3: CASNLNRLTNTGELFF
J: TRBJ1-4; V: TRBV3-1/TRBV3-2; size: .; D: .; DNA: TGTGCCAGCAGCCAAGATCTAACGGCAACTAATGAAAAACTGTTTTTT; CDR3: CASSQDLTATNEKLFF
J: TRBJ1-6; V: TRBV6-1; size: .; D: TRBD1; DNA: TGTGCCAGCAGTGACAGGGGGATCTCCTATAATTCACCCCTCCACTTT; CDR3: CASSDRGISYNSPLHF